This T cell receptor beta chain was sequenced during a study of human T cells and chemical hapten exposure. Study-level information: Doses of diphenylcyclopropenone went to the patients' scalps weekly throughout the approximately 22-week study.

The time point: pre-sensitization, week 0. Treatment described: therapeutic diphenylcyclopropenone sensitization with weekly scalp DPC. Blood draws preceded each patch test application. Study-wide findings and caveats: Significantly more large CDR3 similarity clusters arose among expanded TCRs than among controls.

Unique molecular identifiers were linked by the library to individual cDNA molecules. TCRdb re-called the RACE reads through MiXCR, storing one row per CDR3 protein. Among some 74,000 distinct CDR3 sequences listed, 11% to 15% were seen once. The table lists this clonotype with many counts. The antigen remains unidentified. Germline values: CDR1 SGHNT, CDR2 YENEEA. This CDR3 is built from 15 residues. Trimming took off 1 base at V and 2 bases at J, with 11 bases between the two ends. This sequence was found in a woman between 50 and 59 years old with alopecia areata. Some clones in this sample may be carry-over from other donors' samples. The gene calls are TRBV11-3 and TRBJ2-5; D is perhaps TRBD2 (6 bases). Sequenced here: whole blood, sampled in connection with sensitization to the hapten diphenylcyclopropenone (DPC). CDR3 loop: CASSLGLELQETQYF. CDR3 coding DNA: TGTGCCAGCAGCTTAGGACTAGAGCTTCAAGAGACCCAGTACTTC.